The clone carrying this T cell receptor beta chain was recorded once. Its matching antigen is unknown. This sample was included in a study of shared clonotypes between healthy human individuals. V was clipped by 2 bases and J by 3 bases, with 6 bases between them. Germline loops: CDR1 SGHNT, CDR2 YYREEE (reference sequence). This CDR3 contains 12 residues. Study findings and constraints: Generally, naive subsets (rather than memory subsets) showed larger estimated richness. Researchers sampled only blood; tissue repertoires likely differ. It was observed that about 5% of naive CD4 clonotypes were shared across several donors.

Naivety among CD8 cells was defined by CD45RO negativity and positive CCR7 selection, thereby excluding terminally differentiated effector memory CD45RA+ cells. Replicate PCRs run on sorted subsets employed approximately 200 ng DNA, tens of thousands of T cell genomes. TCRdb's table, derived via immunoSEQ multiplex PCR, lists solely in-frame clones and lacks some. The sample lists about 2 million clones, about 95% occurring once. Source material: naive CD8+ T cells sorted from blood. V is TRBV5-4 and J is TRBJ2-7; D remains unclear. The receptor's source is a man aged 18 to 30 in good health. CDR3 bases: TGTGCCAGCAGCTTCGGCCACTACGAGCAGTACTTC. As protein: CASSFGHYEQYF.